Listed here are 11 T cell receptor beta chains from one sample, sequenced in a study of response to subunit inactivated influenza vaccine. MiXCR, applied by TCRdb to the RT-PCR reads, yields one record per CDR3 protein. The table records hundreds of thousands of distinct CDR3 sequences, 15% to 19% of them present only once. The sequenced sample was PBMCs from blood, obtained 11 to 12 days after vaccination. The receptors originated from a man aged 50 or older who received an inactivated influenza vaccine.

This chain connects TRBV2 to TRBJ2-7; perhaps TRBD2 as D (7 bases). V was cut by 6 bases and J by 3 bases, with 15 bases left in between. CDR3 size: 14 residues. The V gene's germline CDR1 is SNHLY and CDR2 FYNNEI. CDR3 loop: CASRRGQSNYEQYF. CDR3 nucleotide sequence: TGTGCCAGCAGGCGGGGGCAGTCCAACTACGAGCAGTACTTC.

The chain uses TRBV5-1 and TRBJ2-5, with TRBD1 identical over 10 bases. The CDR3 loop spans 15 amino acids. Trimming removed 2 bases from V and 4 bases from J; junction bases left unmatched: 5. CDR1 is SGHRS and CDR2 is YFSETQ in the germline V gene. The CDR3 loop is CASSFRGTGVETQYF. CDR3 nucleotides: TGCGCCAGCAGCTTCCGCGGGACAGGGGTAGAGACCCAGTACTTC.

The chain employs TRBV3-1 and TRBJ1-5, with D possibly matching TRBD1 (6 bases). The CDR3 has 15 amino acids. With 0 bases removed from V and 5 bases from J, the gap between germline ends came to 11 bases. Germline V gene sequence: CDR1 LGHDT, CDR2 YNNKEL (reference sequence). CDR3 DNA sequence: TGTGCCAGCAGCCAAGATTGGCCAGGGGATCAGCCCCAGCATTTT. As protein: CASSQDWPGDQPQHF.

The rearrangement uses TRBV4-3 and TRBJ2-7; 7 positions match TRBD1. The V gene end was trimmed by 1 base and the J gene end by 4 bases; junction bases not matched to a gene: 7. The CDR3 is 15 residues long. The germline CDR1 and CDR2 sequences are LGHNA and YSLEER. The CDR3 bases are TGCGCCAGCAGCCAAGGAGTAGGGGGCAGGTACGAGCAGTACTTC. Translation gives CASSQGVGGRYEQYF.

The gene calls are TRBV10-3 and TRBJ1-5; maybe TRBD1 (6 bases). V was cut by 3 bases and J by 4 bases, with 13 bases left in between. The germline V gene encodes CDR1 ENHRY and CDR2 SYGVKD. The CDR3 totals 15 residues. The CDR3 coding sequence is TGTGCCATCAGTGAATCGATGGACAGTAATCAGCCCCAGCATTTT. Its protein product is CAISESMDSNQPQHF.

This chain uses TRBV18 with TRBJ2-7; 7 nucleotides line up with TRBD1. V was pared by 3 bases and J by 5 bases, with 4 bases of the junction left unmatched. The CDR3 length is 13 residues. Germline values: CDR1 KGHSH, CDR2 LQKENI. CDR3 protein: CASSPGQSHEQYF. The DNA of the CDR3 is TGTGCCAGCTCACCGGGACAGTCCCACGAGCAGTACTTC.

The V call is TRBV28, the J call TRBJ2-7, with TRBD2 matching over 11 bases. V was pared by 10 bases and J by 0 bases, with 5 bases of the junction left unmatched. Germline V gene sequence: CDR1 MDHEN, CDR2 SYDVKM. The length of the CDR3 is 14 residues. The CDR3 is CATGTSGISYEQYF. CDR3 in DNA: TGTGCCACTGGGACTAGCGGTATCTCCTACGAGCAGTACTTC.

This chain uses TRBV12-3 or TRBV12-4 with TRBJ2-5, with 8 bases fitting TRBD1. Unmatched junction bases numbered 14, after V lost 6 bases and J lost 5 bases. The CDR3 loop spans 16 amino acids. The CDR3 spells CASRKGDRGLSETQYF. The DNA of the CDR3 is TGTGCCAGCAGGAAAGGAGACAGGGGACTTTCGGAGACCCAGTACTTC.

The chain uses TRBV6-1 and TRBJ2-4; D is perhaps TRBD2 (5 bases). Germline-derived CDR1 and CDR2 are MNHNS and SASEGT. The V end lost 3 bases, the J end lost 0 bases, and 9 bases lay between the germline ends. The CDR3 contains 15 residues. The CDR3 DNA reads TGTGCCAGCAGTGATACAGCGGTAGCCAAAAACATTCAGTACTTC. Translation: CASSDTAVAKNIQYF.

This clonotype was seen only a few times. This rearrangement joins TRBV29-1 to TRBJ2-2; 10 bases fit TRBD1. CDR3 size: 15 residues. CDR1 and CDR2 from the germline V gene are SQVTM and ANQGSEA. The junction had 8 bases not matched to a gene; V was cut back by 4 bases and J by 6 bases. The CDR3 DNA sequence: TGCAGCGTTGCTGTTTCGACAGGGGGCTCCGGGGAGCTGTTTTTT. Residues: CSVAVSTGGSGELFF.

This clonotype occurred many times. The chain is built from TRBV29-1 and TRBJ2-3; D is undetermined. The CDR3 covers 13 residues. V was clipped by 7 bases and J by 0 bases, with 11 bases between them. Germline CDR1 and CDR2: SQVTM and ANQGSEA. The CDR3 region has the DNA TGCAGCGCCGACGGCAGTAGCACAGATACGCAGTATTTT. Its translation: CSADGSSTDTQYF.